This TCR beta chain derives from a study of blood T cells in healthy people across ages. Combining a sample-barcoded 5' primer with a J-beta primer mix, a second PCR ran for about 6 to 11 cycles. From the 5' RACE reads, TCRdb called clonotypes with MiXCR, one entry per CDR3 protein. The sample consists of 1.8 million or so distinct CDR3 sequences, about two fifths of them appearing once. This clonotype was counted between two and nine times. The CDR3 spans 15 residues. The J segment lost 5 bases and the V segment lost 5 bases, leaving 8 bases of the junction unmatched. Germline-derived CDR1 and CDR2 are PRHDT and FYEKMQ (reference sequence).

V and J are TRBV13 and TRBJ2-5; 10 bases are a match to TRBD1. What was sequenced was blood. This sequence was found in a human donor in good health. CDR3 amino acids: CASSPPGQGTETQYF. The CDR3, as DNA: TGTGCCAGCAGCCCCCCGGGACAGGGGACCGAGACCCAGTACTTC.